The 23 T cell receptor beta chains reported below all come from one sample, sequenced in a study of neurological immune-mediated disorders. TCRdb reprocessed the 5' RACE reads via MiXCR and lists one record per CDR3 protein. The sample lists 110,000 or so distinct CDR3 sequences; roughly 3.2% were seen once. The sequencing input was PBMCs. The receptors were sampled from a woman aged 30 to 39 with multiple sclerosis.

In this sample, this clonotype turned up many times. The J gene is TRBJ2-1, the V gene TRBV29-1, with D possibly matching TRBD2 (5 bases). V shed 4 bases and J shed 11 bases, with 21 bases lying between them. Per germline, CDR1 SQVTM and CDR2 ANQGSEA. The CDR3 covers 14 residues. CDR3: CSVGERKTTMKQFF. In nucleotides, the CDR3 is TGCAGCGTTGGGGAGCGGAAGACTACAATGAAGCAGTTCTTC.

The sample holds many counts of this clonotype. J is TRBJ2-7 and V is TRBV6-2 or TRBV6-3; D unclear. The CDR3 is 14 amino acids. Trimming cost V 2 bases and J 0 bases, with 8 bases left between them. CDR1 MNHEY and CDR2 SVGEGT come from the germline V gene. CDR3 coding DNA: TGTGCCAGCAGTTACAGATCCACCTCCTACGAGCAGTACTTC. Protein sequence: CASSYRSTSYEQYF.

Many counts were recorded for this clonotype. The chain couples TRBV20-1 to TRBJ2-1; 12 bases line up with TRBD2. This CDR3 has 16 amino acids. Germline CDR1 reads DFQATT; CDR2 reads SNEGSKA (reference sequence). V was clipped by 6 bases and J by 7 bases; unmatched bases: 13. The CDR3 loop is CSATSSGGVRRNEQFF. DNA for the CDR3: TGCAGTGCCACCTCTAGCGGGGGGGTTAGGAGGAATGAGCAGTTCTTC.

The J gene is TRBJ2-1, the V gene TRBV18; TRBD1 matches at 8 bases. V shed 6 bases and J 5 bases; nucleotides not matched to a gene: 12. The CDR3 sequence is 16 residues long. Germline V gene data show CDR1 as KGHSH and CDR2 as LQKENI. In DNA, the CDR3 is TGTGCCAGCTCGCTCCTCGGACAGGGTGTCCACAATGAGCAGTTCTTC. Translating it yields CASSLLGQGVHNEQFF.

This clonotype was counted only a few times. V gene TRBV11-2 combines with J gene TRBJ2-1; 8 bases map to TRBD1. Per the germline V gene, CDR1 is SGHAT and CDR2 is FQNNGV. Unmatched junction bases numbered 8, after V lost 7 bases and J lost 6 bases. This CDR3 comprises 14 residues. CDR3 loop: CASTRTGTVNEQFF. As DNA, the CDR3 is TGTGCCAGCACCCGGACAGGGACGGTCAATGAGCAGTTCTTC.

This clonotype was found many times. The chain has TRBV20-1 and TRBJ2-1; D possibly corresponds to TRBD1 (6 bases). Looked up from germline, CDR1 is DFQATT and CDR2 is SNEGSKA (reference sequence). The V end lost 5 bases, the J end lost 0 bases, and 11 bases lay between the germline ends. This CDR3 region has 14 residues. CDR3 sequence reads: CSAFRGSSYNEQFF. DNA of the CDR3: TGCAGTGCTTTCAGGGGCAGCTCCTACAATGAGCAGTTCTTC.

The V gene is TRBV12-5, the J gene TRBJ1-1, with D hard to call. The CDR3 spans 13 residues. Trimming took off 6 bases at V and 6 bases at J, with 14 bases between the two ends. Germline V gives CDR1 LGHNT, CDR2 FRNRAP. CDR3 loop: CASGLEEGAEAFF. CDR3 sequence (DNA): TGTGCTAGTGGCCTAGAAGAAGGCGCTGAAGCTTTCTTT.

CDR3 residues: CATSGIGTGADEKLFF. DNA of the CDR3: TGTGCCACCAGCGGGATAGGGACAGGGGCGGATGAAAAACTGTTTTTT. V usage is TRBV15 and J usage is TRBJ1-4, with 10 bases aligning to TRBD1. Per germline, CDR1 LNHNV and CDR2 YYDKDF (reference sequence). V shed 5 bases, J shed 6 bases, and the junction held 9 bases outside the gene matches. The CDR3 loop spans 16 amino acids. Full variable domain (missing parts from reference TRBV15 and TRBJ1-4): DAMVIQNPRYQVTQFGKPVTLSCSQTLNHNVMYWYQQKSSQAPKLLFHYYDKDFNNEADTPDNFQSRRPNTSFCFLDIRSPGLGDTAMYLCATSGIGTGADEKLFFGSGTQLSVL.

This clonotype was detected ten times or more. The rearrangement links TRBV20-1 to TRBJ2-5; D remains ambiguous. The CDR3 has 12 amino acids. Germline V lookup: CDR1 DFQATT, CDR2 SNEGSKA (reference sequence). Trimming removed 0 bases at V and 5 bases at J, with 7 bases between. DNA for the CDR3: TGCAGTGCTAGAGATGTGGGGGAGACCCAGTACTTC. This sequence encodes CSARDVGETQYF.

The sample holds many counts of this clonotype. The chain combines TRBV29-1 with TRBJ1-2; D call uncertain. Germline assignment: CDR1 SQVTM and CDR2 ANQGSEA. V was shortened by 3 bases and J by 6 bases, with 8 bases between the two germline ends. The CDR3 is 11 residues long. DNA of the CDR3: TGCAGCGTTGAGACTAATCATGGCTACACCTTC. Encoded protein: CSVETNHGYTF.

This clonotype was seen a few times. A read error may be the cause here, since a much bigger clone is one base away. The chain employs TRBV18 and TRBJ1-5; 7 bases line up with TRBD1. The CDR3 contains 13 residues. CDR1 and CDR2 (germline): KGHSH, LQKENI. CDR3 in amino acids: CASSGDSNQHQHF. Written as DNA, the CDR3 is TGTGCCAGCTCAGGGGACAGTAATCAGCACCAGCATTTT.

This clonotype was detected a few times. This chain uses TRBV11-2 with TRBJ2-5; the D gene is possibly TRBD1 (6 bases). V was trimmed by 0 bases and J by 5 bases, leaving 13 bases between them. Germline assignment: CDR1 SGHAT and CDR2 FQNNGV. CDR3 length equals 15 residues. The CDR3 DNA reads TGTGCCAGCAGCTTAGATCCATACAGGGTCGAGACCCAGTACTTC. Protein: CASSLDPYRVETQYF.

This clonotype occurred many times. V gene TRBV6-5 combines with J gene TRBJ2-3, with a weak D call TRBD2 (6 bases). V lost 6 bases to trimming and J lost 1 base, with 14 bases between them. The CDR3 length is 15 residues. Germline loops: CDR1 MNHEY, CDR2 SVGAGI. CDR3 amino acids: CASRPGGAGTDTQYF. The DNA of the CDR3 is TGTGCCAGCAGACCCGGCGGGGCGGGCACAGATACGCAGTATTTT.

This clonotype came up many times. The V gene is TRBV20-1, the J gene TRBJ2-7; D not resolved. The germline V and J ends were trimmed by 3 bases and 0 bases, with 9 bases remaining between them. The CDR3 loop spans 13 amino acids. In germline, CDR1 is DFQATT, CDR2 SNEGSKA (reference sequence). The CDR3 DNA reads TGCAGTGCTAGGGAGCCCCTCTCCTACGAGCAGTACTTC. It is translated as CSAREPLSYEQYF.

This clonotype was seen a handful of times. V gene TRBV19 combines with J gene TRBJ2-6, with 9 nucleotides matching TRBD1. Trimming took 9 bases from V and 0 from J; bases not matched to a gene: 6. CDR3 length equals 16 residues. CDR1 is LNHDA, CDR2 SQIVND, per germline (reference sequence). The CDR3 sequence: CASRDRGGSGANVLTF. DNA of the CDR3: TGTGCCAGCCGCGACAGGGGGGGCTCTGGGGCCAACGTCCTGACTTTC.

There are a few counts of this clonotype. The V and J genes are TRBV20-1 and TRBJ1-4; D remains unclear. Deletions cut 5 bases from V and 5 bases from J, with 12 bases between. This CDR3 has 13 amino acids. Germline lookup yields CDR1 DFQATT and CDR2 SNEGSKA (reference sequence). Here the CDR3 DNA reads TGCAGTGCTGATATCGGGTTAAATGAAAAACTGTTTTTT. Residues: CSADIGLNEKLFF.

In its sample, this clonotype was seen many times. The chain recombines TRBV27 with TRBJ1-6; 11 bases align to TRBD1. V lost 4 bases to trimming and J lost 10 bases; unmatched junction nucleotides: 9. The CDR3 covers 16 residues. Germline V CDR1 and CDR2: MNHEY, SMNVEV (reference sequence). The CDR3, as DNA: TGTGCCAGCAGTTCACTGGACAGGGGGCCCTACTCACCCCTCCACTTT. Translation gives CASSSLDRGPYSPLHF.

This clonotype was observed a handful of times. CDR3 protein: CASSFPTTGFEAFF. In DNA form, the CDR3 reads TGTGCCAGCAGCTTTCCCACAACAGGGTTTGAAGCTTTCTTT. The genes are TRBV7-6 and TRBJ1-1; D perhaps matches TRBD1 (6 bases). The CDR3 loop spans 14 amino acids. CDR1 is SGHVS and CDR2 is FNYEAQ in the germline V gene. The germline V and J ends were trimmed by 3 bases and 7 bases, with 15 bases remaining between them.

As regards this clonotype: The junction departs from germline at one end; a sequencing error may be responsible. The chain joins TRBV6-6 to TRBJ1-5; D perhaps matches TRBD1 (5 bases). This CDR3 is built from 13 residues. Germline CDR1 and CDR2: MNHNY and SVGAGI (reference sequence). CDR3 DNA: TGTGCCAGCAGCTACGAAGGGGTGAAGACCCAGAATTTT. Encoded protein: CASSYEGVKTQNF.

This clonotype was detected many times. V gene TRBV12-3 or TRBV12-4 combines with J gene TRBJ2-1, with 7 nucleotides matching TRBD2. This CDR3 is 15 amino acids long. V shed 2 bases, J shed 2 bases, and the junction held 3 bases outside the gene matches. For the CDR3, the DNA is TGTGCCAGCAGTTTATCGGGGGGAGCCTACAATGAGCAGTTCTTC. This sequence encodes CASSLSGGAYNEQFF.

This clonotype has ten or more counts. This rearrangement joins TRBV5-1 to TRBJ2-7, with 9 nucleotides matching TRBD2. The ends lost 3 bases at V and 3 bases at J; junction bases unmatched: 4. Germline V gives CDR1 SGHRS, CDR2 YFSETQ. This CDR3 has 14 amino acids. The CDR3 loop is CASSSGTSNYEQYF. The DNA of the CDR3 is TGCGCCAGCAGCTCCGGGACTAGCAACTACGAGCAGTACTTC.

This clonotype was seen at least ten times. The J gene is TRBJ1-3, the V gene TRBV7-6, with D tentatively TRBD1 (5 bases). CDR3 length equals 14 residues. V lost 0 bases and J 3 bases, leaving 6 bases between the germline ends. Germline values: CDR1 SGHVS, CDR2 FNYEAQ. The DNA for the CDR3 is TGTGCCAGCAGCTTAGCAGGGGTTGGAAACACCATATATTTT. This translates into CASSLAGVGNTIYF.

There are many counts of this clonotype. This chain joins TRBV4-3 and TRBJ2-1; 8 nucleotides match TRBD2. Germline trimming cut 4 bases from V and 12 bases from J; bases unmatched to any gene: 11. This CDR3 has 14 amino acids. The germline CDR1 and CDR2 sequences are LGHNA and YSLEER. The chain's CDR3 is CASSLLMGAGGQFF. The CDR3 DNA is TGCGCCAGCAGCCTCCTTATGGGGGCGGGGGGGCAGTTCTTC.